This TCR beta chain derives from a study of Ad26.COV2.S vaccination and SARS-CoV-2 variants. Overall study context: Participants got Ad26.COV2.S intramuscularly, once or twice 56 days apart.

On this clone: No antigen is known for it.

Study observations and caveats: Vaccinated individuals (as opposed to placebo recipients) had higher spike-specific TCR breadth.

Noted treatment: over 15 received Ad26.COV2.S at low or high dose, single or two shots; roughly five received placebo; per-sample allocation not given. Day 63 after the first vaccine or placebo injection was the time point for sampling. Some clones are missing from TCRdb's copy, which holds only in-frame ones; the method was immunoSEQ multiplex PCR. Counted here are 500,000 or so clones, around 88% occurring once; the ten biggest clones make up roughly 12%. This TCR was sampled from a person aged 18 to 59 who received the Ad26.COV2.S COVID-19 vaccine or a placebo. This sample comprised peripheral blood, obtained in a trial of Ad26.COV2.S vaccine versus placebo.

CDR3 nucleotide sequence: TGTGCCTGGACTCTCCCGGGGTACAATGAGCAGTTCTTC. Translated: CAWTLPGYNEQFF. The V gene is TRBV30, the J gene TRBJ2-1, with a tentative D call TRBD2 (5 bases). Germline CDR1 and CDR2: GTSNPN and SVGIG (reference sequence). V was shortened by 4 bases and J by 4 bases, with 11 bases between the two germline ends. This CDR3 spans 13 amino acids. The whole variable domain, remainder taken from reference TRBV30 and TRBJ2-1, is SQTIHQWPATLVQPVGSPLSLECTVEGTSNPNLYWYRQAAGRGLQLLFYSVGIGQISSEVPQNLSASRPQDRQFILSSKKLLLSDSGFYLCAWTLPGYNEQFFGPGTRLTVL.